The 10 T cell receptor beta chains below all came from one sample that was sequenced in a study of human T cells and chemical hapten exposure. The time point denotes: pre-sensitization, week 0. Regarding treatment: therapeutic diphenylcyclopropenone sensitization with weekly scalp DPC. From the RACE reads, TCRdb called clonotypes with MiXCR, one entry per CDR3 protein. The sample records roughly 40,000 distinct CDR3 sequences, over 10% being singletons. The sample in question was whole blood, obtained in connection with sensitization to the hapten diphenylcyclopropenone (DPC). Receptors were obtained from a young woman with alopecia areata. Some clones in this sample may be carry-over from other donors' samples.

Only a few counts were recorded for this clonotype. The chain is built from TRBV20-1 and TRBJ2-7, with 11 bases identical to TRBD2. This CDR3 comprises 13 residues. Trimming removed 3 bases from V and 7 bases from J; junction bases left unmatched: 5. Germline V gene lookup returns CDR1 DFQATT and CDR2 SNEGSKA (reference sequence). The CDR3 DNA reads TGCAGTGCTAGGGAAACTAGCGGGAGAGAGCAGTACTTC. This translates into CSARETSGREQYF.

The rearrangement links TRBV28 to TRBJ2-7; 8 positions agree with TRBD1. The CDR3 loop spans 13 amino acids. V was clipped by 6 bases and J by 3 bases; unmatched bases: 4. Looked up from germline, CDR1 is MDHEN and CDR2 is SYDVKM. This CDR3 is CASSSGQGYEQYF. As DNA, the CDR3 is TGTGCCAGCAGCTCCGGACAGGGCTACGAGCAGTACTTC.

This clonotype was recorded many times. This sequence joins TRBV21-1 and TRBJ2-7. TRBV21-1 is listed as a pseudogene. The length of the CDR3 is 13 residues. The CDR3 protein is CASSREDSYEQYF. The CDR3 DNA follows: TGTGCCAGCTCTAGGGAAGACTCCTACGAGCAGTACTTC.

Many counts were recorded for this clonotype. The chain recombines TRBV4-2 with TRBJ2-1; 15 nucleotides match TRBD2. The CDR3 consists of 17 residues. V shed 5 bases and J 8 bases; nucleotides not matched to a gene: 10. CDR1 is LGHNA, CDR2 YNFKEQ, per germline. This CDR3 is CASSTPGTSGRRDEQFF. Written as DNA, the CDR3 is TGTGCCAGCAGCACCCCCGGGACTAGCGGGAGGCGAGATGAGCAGTTCTTC.

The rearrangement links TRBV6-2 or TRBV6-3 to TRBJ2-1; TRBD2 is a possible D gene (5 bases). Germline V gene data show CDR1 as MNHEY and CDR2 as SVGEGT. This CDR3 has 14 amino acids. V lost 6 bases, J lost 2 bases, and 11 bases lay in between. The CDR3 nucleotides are TGTGCCAGCAGCCCCCGGGGAGCCTACAATGAGCAGTTCTTC. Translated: CASSPRGAYNEQFF.

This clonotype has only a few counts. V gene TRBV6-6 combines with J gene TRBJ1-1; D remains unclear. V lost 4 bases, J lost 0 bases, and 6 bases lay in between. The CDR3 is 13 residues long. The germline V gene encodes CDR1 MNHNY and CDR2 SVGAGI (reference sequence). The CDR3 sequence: CASSFGMNTEAFF. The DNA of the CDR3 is TGTGCCAGCAGTTTCGGAATGAACACTGAAGCTTTCTTT.

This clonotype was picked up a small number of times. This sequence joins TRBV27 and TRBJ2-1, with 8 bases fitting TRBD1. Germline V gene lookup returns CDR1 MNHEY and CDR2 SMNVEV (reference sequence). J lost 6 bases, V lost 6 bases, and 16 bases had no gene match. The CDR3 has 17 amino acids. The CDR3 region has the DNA TGTGCCAGCAGCTCCAATCCGGGGACAGGTCTTCGCAATGAGCAGTTCTTC. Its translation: CASSSNPGTGLRNEQFF.

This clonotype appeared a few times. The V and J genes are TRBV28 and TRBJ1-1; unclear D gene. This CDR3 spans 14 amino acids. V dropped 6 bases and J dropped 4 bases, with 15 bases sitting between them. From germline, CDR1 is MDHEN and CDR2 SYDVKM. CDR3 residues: CASRPVRTGTEAFF. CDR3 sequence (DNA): TGTGCCAGCAGACCCGTGAGGACGGGCACTGAAGCTTTCTTT.

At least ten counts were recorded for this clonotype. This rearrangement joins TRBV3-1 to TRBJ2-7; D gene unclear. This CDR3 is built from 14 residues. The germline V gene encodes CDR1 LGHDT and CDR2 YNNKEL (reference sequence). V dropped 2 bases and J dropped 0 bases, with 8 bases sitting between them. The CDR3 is CASSQFTTSYEQYF. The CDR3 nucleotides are TGTGCCAGCAGCCAATTTACCACCTCCTACGAGCAGTACTTC.

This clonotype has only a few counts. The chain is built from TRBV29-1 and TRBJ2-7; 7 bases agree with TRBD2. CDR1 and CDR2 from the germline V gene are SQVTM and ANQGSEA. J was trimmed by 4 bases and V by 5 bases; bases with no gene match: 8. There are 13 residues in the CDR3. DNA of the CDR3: TGCAGCGTTTCCCTAGGGGAGGGGTACGAGCAGTACTTC. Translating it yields CSVSLGEGYEQYF.